Shown below are 25 T cell receptor beta chains from a single sample sequenced in a study of CD8 T cells in ankylosing spondylitis. Study-level findings and limits: A TCR beta motif made of eight highly homologous variants seemed typical of ankylosing spondylitis blood.

These receptors are not linked to any known antigen. TCRdb itself ran the 5' RACE reads through MiXCR, one entry per CDR3 protein. This sample has 750,000 to 850,000 distinct CDR3 sequences, with 10% to 15% found just once. Material: blood, either unsorted or a sorted T cell fraction (not recorded which). The receptors were gathered from a male donor with ankylosing spondylitis.

This clonotype was observed a few times. This chain joins TRBV5-1 and TRBJ2-1; TRBD2 agrees at 9 bases. The V gene end was trimmed by 0 bases and the J gene end by 2 bases; junction bases not matched to a gene: 9. The V gene's germline CDR1 is SGHRS and CDR2 YFSETQ. The CDR3 length is 18 residues. DNA for the CDR3: TGCGCCAGCAGCTTGGGGAGCGGGGGGTCCCGAACCTACAATGAGCAGTTCTTC. This codes for CASSLGSGGSRTYNEQFF.

On this clonotype itself: Relative to the germline gene, one junction end is altered; a read error may explain this. The chain has TRBV29-1 and TRBJ1-2; D is perhaps TRBD1 (6 bases). The CDR3 is 10 residues long. Germline CDR1 is SQVTM and CDR2 is ANQGSEA. DNA for the CDR3: TGCAGCGTTGTTATCTACAGGGCCGTCTTC. This gives the protein CSVVIYRAVF.

The V and J genes are TRBV7-2 and TRBJ2-7; 10 nucleotides match TRBD1. CDR3 length: 16 residues. CDR1 is SGHTA and CDR2 is FQGNSA in the germline V gene. Trimming cost V 5 bases and J 3 bases; bases outside gene matches: 10. The CDR3 is CASSIETGTGVYEQYF. The CDR3 region has the DNA TGTGCCAGCAGCATCGAAACCGGGACAGGGGTCTACGAGCAGTACTTC.

This clonotype came up a few times. The rearrangement uses TRBV7-3 and TRBJ2-7; 10 bases map to TRBD1. Germline values: CDR1 SGHTA, CDR2 FQGTGA. V was clipped by 0 bases and J by 1 base; unmatched bases: 0. The length of the CDR3 is 15 residues. CDR3 sequence (DNA): TGTGCCAGCAGCTTAACGGGACAGGGGTCCTACGAGCAGTACTTC. It codes for CASSLTGQGSYEQYF.

This clonotype was counted a few times. This chain links TRBV20-1 with TRBJ1-1; D might be TRBD1 (5 bases). CDR1 is DFQATT, CDR2 SNEGSKA, per germline (reference sequence). Trimming stripped 5 bases from V and 1 base from J, with 11 bases between. The CDR3 sequence is 13 residues long. CDR3 sequence reads: CSAVGDPNTEAFF. The DNA of the CDR3 is TGCAGTGCTGTCGGGGACCCGAACACTGAAGCTTTCTTT.

This clonotype was seen repeatedly, ten times or more. V usage is TRBV6-1 and J usage is TRBJ1-2; 7 bases align to TRBD1. V lost 6 bases, J lost 2 bases, and 6 bases stayed unmatched. The CDR3 is 14 residues long. Germline V lookup: CDR1 MNHNS, CDR2 SASEGT. The DNA for the CDR3 is TGTGCCAGCAGCACCTCAGGGGGGAACTATGGCTACACCTTC. Translating gives CASSTSGGNYGYTF.

The chain couples TRBV29-1 to TRBJ2-7, with D maybe TRBD2 (5 bases). V was shortened by 5 bases and J by 2 bases, with 16 bases between the two germline ends. CDR3 size: 14 residues. CDR1 is SQVTM, CDR2 ANQGSEA, per germline. CDR3 nucleotide sequence: TGCAGCGTTCGGTACGACTATCTCCCCTACGAGCAGTACTTC. It translates to CSVRYDYLPYEQYF.

V is TRBV18 and J is TRBJ1-2; no reliable D call. Between the trimmed V and J ends, which lost 5 bases and 5 bases, there was a span of 6 bases. Germline CDR1 KGHSH, CDR2 LQKENI. The CDR3 has 11 residues. The CDR3 sequence is CASSDAYGYTF. Here the CDR3 DNA reads TGTGCCAGCTCAGACGCATATGGCTACACCTTC.

This rearrangement joins TRBV27 to TRBJ2-2, with unresolved D. Germline CDR1 MNHEY, CDR2 SMNVEV (reference sequence). The V end lost 2 bases, the J end lost 4 bases, and 11 bases lay between the germline ends. The CDR3 loop spans 15 amino acids. DNA for the CDR3: TGTGCCAGCAGTTTAGGAGTACCCATCACCGGGGAGCTGTTTTTT. Its protein product is CASSLGVPITGELFF.

The chain links TRBV5-1 to TRBJ1-1; 7 nucleotides match TRBD1. This CDR3 spans 13 amino acids. Germline-derived CDR1 and CDR2 are SGHRS and YFSETQ. Trimming took 3 bases from V and 7 from J; bases not matched to a gene: 6. The CDR3 DNA reads TGCGCCAGCAGCTCCGCGACAGGGAATGAAGCTTTCTTT. It is translated as CASSSATGNEAFF.

This chain joins TRBV6-4 and TRBJ1-1; TRBD1 is a possible D gene (6 bases). The CDR3 sequence is 17 residues long. V lost 2 bases, J lost 1 base, and 17 bases lay in between. The germline gives CDR1 MRHNA, CDR2 SNTAGT. CDR3 DNA sequence: TGTGCCAGCAGTGACACGCCCGGGACAAGGGGGAACACTGAAGCTTTCTTT. Translation gives CASSDTPGTRGNTEAFF.

V gene TRBV11-2 combines with J gene TRBJ2-1; 10 positions agree with TRBD2. The germline V gene has CDR1 SGHAT and CDR2 FQNNGV. Trimming removed 3 bases from V and 0 bases from J; junction bases left unmatched: 14. This CDR3 has 20 amino acids. CDR3 in DNA: TGTGCCAGCAGCTTCCCGGGGAGGACTAGCGGAGATCACTCCTACAATGAGCAGTTCTTC. Its translation is CASSFPGRTSGDHSYNEQFF.

This clonotype was found a few times. The gene calls are TRBV7-9 and TRBJ2-3; possibly TRBD1 for D (5 bases). V was cut by 0 bases and J by 0 bases, with 10 bases left in between. The germline gives CDR1 SEHNR, CDR2 FQNEAQ (reference sequence). The CDR3 is 16 amino acids. The CDR3 nucleotides are TGTGCCAGCAGCTTAGCTTGGGGCACCAGCACAGATACGCAGTATTTT. This encodes CASSLAWGTSTDTQYF.

The chain links TRBV30 to TRBJ1-1, with a weak D call TRBD1 (5 bases). Germline V gives CDR1 GTSNPN, CDR2 SVGIG (reference sequence). V dropped 4 bases and J dropped 5 bases, with 5 bases sitting between them. The CDR3 runs 10 residues. The CDR3 region is CAWKGTEAFF. In nucleotides, the CDR3 is TGTGCCTGGAAGGGGACTGAAGCTTTCTTT.

This clonotype was picked up a small number of times. This chain uses TRBV5-1 with TRBJ2-2; 13 nucleotides align to TRBD2. V gave up 2 bases and J gave up 5 bases; unmatched junction bases: 3. CDR1 SGHRS and CDR2 YFSETQ come from the germline V gene. The CDR3 consists of 16 residues. CDR3 DNA sequence: TGCGCCAGCAGCTTCGGACTAGCGGGGGAAACCGGGGAGCTGTTTTTT. Residues: CASSFGLAGETGELFF.

This clonotype has more than one count but fewer than ten. This chain links TRBV6-1 with TRBJ2-1; D remains unclear. This CDR3 region has 14 residues. Germline-derived CDR1 and CDR2 are MNHNS and SASEGT. Between the trimmed V and J ends, which lost 2 bases and 4 bases, there was a span of 9 bases. DNA for the CDR3: TGTGCCAGCAGTGAATTAGGTTCGTACAATGAGCAGTTCTTC. Translated, it gives CASSELGSYNEQFF.

This clonotype has ten or more counts. This sequence joins TRBV20-1 and TRBJ2-1; tentatively, D is TRBD2 (6 bases). The germline V gene encodes CDR1 DFQATT and CDR2 SNEGSKA (reference sequence). V lost 1 base, J lost 7 bases, and 17 bases lay in between. The CDR3 has 15 amino acids. The CDR3 coding sequence is TGCAGTGCTAGAGCACCGGGACTGGGGGGTAATGAGCAGTTCTTC. It encodes CSARAPGLGGNEQFF.

Written as DNA, the CDR3 is TGTGCCAGCAACGACAGGAGGAGCTCCTATAATTCACCCCTCCACTTT. Its translation is CASNDRRSSYNSPLHF. The J gene is TRBJ1-6, the V gene TRBV7-9; TRBD1 might be the D (6 bases). V was clipped by 7 bases and J by 0 bases, with 13 bases between them. From germline, CDR1 is SEHNR and CDR2 FQNEAQ (reference sequence). The CDR3 length is 16 residues. The variable domain in full, with the rest retrieved from reference TRBV7-9 and TRBJ1-6, is DTGVSQNPRHKITKRGQNVTFRCDPISEHNRLYWYRQTLGQGPEFLTYFQNEAQLEKSRLLSDRFSAERPKGSFSTLEIQRTEQGDSAMYLCASNDRRSSYNSPLHFGNGTRLTVT.

This clonotype was seen ten or more times. The chain uses TRBV5-5 and TRBJ2-1, with D maybe TRBD2 (5 bases). Germline-derived CDR1 and CDR2 are SGHKS and YYEKEE (reference sequence). There are 17 residues in the CDR3. V lost 4 bases and J 0 bases, leaving 17 bases between the germline ends. The CDR3 coding sequence is TGTGCCAGCAGCCGTGAGGCGGGTACTAGCTCCTACAATGAGCAGTTCTTC. Translated, it gives CASSREAGTSSYNEQFF.

This clonotype was seen many times. The rearrangement joins TRBV5-1 to TRBJ1-5, with TRBD1 as a possible D gene (5 bases). CDR1 is SGHRS, CDR2 YFSETQ, per germline. V lost 3 bases to trimming and J lost 9 bases, with 13 bases between them. The CDR3 runs to 13 residues. The CDR3, as DNA: TGCGCCAGCAGCTCTGGGGGACCTGGGCCCCAGCATTTT. It is translated as CASSSGGPGPQHF.

This clonotype has just a few counts. The chain has TRBV5-1 and TRBJ2-1; 15 positions agree with TRBD2. From germline, CDR1 is SGHRS and CDR2 YFSETQ. The V and J ends lost 4 bases and 7 bases, in that order; junction bases with no gene match: 9. The CDR3 extends over 17 amino acids. This CDR3 is CASSIGLAGGSGNEQFF. CDR3 DNA: TGCGCCAGCAGCATCGGACTAGCGGGAGGGAGCGGGAATGAGCAGTTCTTC.

Many counts were recorded for this clonotype. The chain uses TRBV18 and TRBJ2-3; D is unresolved. The CDR3 has 12 residues. From germline, CDR1 is KGHSH and CDR2 LQKENI. V lost 8 bases and J 1 base, leaving 7 bases between the germline ends. This chain's CDR3 is CASSPRTDTQYF. The CDR3 DNA reads as TGTGCCAGCAGCCCCCGCACAGATACGCAGTATTTT.

This chain connects TRBV7-9 to TRBJ1-1; D is uncertain. The ends were cut back, 4 bases at V and 6 bases at J, with 12 bases in the middle. From germline, CDR1 is SEHNR and CDR2 FQNEAQ (reference sequence). The CDR3 consists of 13 residues. CDR3 bases: TGTGCCAGCAGCTCAGAGGGAGGCTCTGAAGCTTTCTTT. Translation: CASSSEGGSEAFF.

This clonotype was detected once. V usage is TRBV7-2 and J usage is TRBJ2-2, with D possibly TRBD2 on 6 matching bases. The CDR3 is 16 residues long. Trimming left V 5 bases short and J 2 bases short, with 15 bases between. Germline V CDR1 and CDR2: SGHTA, FQGNSA. The CDR3 bases are TGTGCCAGCAGCCCCTGGGGGGTTAAAAACACCGGGGAGCTGTTTTTT. Translating gives CASSPWGVKNTGELFF.

This clonotype was detected ten times or more. J is TRBJ2-7 and V is TRBV6-1, with 7 bases that match TRBD2. Trimming at V came to 5 bases and at J to 3 bases, leaving 7 bases not matched to a gene. From germline, CDR1 is MNHNS and CDR2 SASEGT. The CDR3 is made up of 14 amino acids. CDR3: CASSPLAEHYEQYF. The CDR3 DNA follows: TGTGCCAGCAGTCCCCTAGCGGAGCACTACGAGCAGTACTTC.